Following are 31 T cell receptor beta chains from one sample sequenced in a study of T-cell reconstitution after alpha-beta-depleted transplantation in children. Unique molecular identifiers were used in preparing the TCRbeta library. MiXCR, run by TCRdb on the PCR reads, gives a single entry per CDR3 protein. The data contain around 800,000 distinct CDR3 sequences, roughly 15% of them seen just once; the ten biggest clones take up approximately 5%. Source: PBMCs, mostly from graft donor cells, taken 360 days after TCRalphabeta/CD19-depleted stem cell transplant. The receptors shown here come from a male patient younger than 18 who had a stem cell transplant for acute lymphoblastic leukemia, so the T cells may come from the graft donor.

A single count supports this clonotype. The chain is built from TRBV24-1 and TRBJ2-1; 7 bases are shared with TRBD1. CDR3 length: 17 amino acids. V lost 5 bases to trimming and J lost 6 bases; unmatched junction nucleotides: 15. The germline V gene encodes CDR1 KGHDR and CDR2 SFDVKD. The DNA for the CDR3 is TGTGCCACCAGTGCCCCTCGGGGCCGACAGGGTGTCAATGAGCAGTTCTTC. The encoded protein is CATSAPRGRQGVNEQFF.

Note on this clonotype: A junction end diverges from the germline sequence, so it may reflect a read error. The V call is TRBV5-1, the J call TRBJ1-1; a possible D gene is TRBD1 (5 bases). This CDR3 comprises 14 residues. CDR1 is SGHRS and CDR2 is YFSETQ in the germline V gene. The DNA of the CDR3 is TGCACCAGCAGCTTGGACGGGACGAACACTGAAGCTTTCTTT. Protein: CTSSLDGTNTEAFF.

The chain joins TRBV20-1 to TRBJ2-7, with a possible D match to TRBD1 (6 bases). CDR3 length: 15 residues. Trimming removed 6 bases at V and 4 bases at J, with 22 bases between. Germline V gene data show CDR1 as DFQATT and CDR2 as SNEGSKA (reference sequence). The CDR3 sequence is CSADLEGHEFYEQYF. CDR3 DNA sequence: TGCAGTGCCGACCTTGAGGGACACGAATTTTACGAGCAGTACTTC.

The rearrangement joins TRBV24-1 to TRBJ2-7, with 7 bases aligning to TRBD1. Germline V lookup: CDR1 KGHDR, CDR2 SFDVKD. The junction had 13 bases not matched to a gene; V was cut back by 3 bases and J by 6 bases. The CDR3 is made up of 16 amino acids. The CDR3 DNA reads as TGTGCCACCAGTGATACCCGCAGGGGGACCGGCAGCGAGCAGTACTTC. It is translated as CATSDTRRGTGSEQYF.

On this clonotype itself: The junction and the germline gene differ at one end; a read error may be behind it. This chain links TRBV7-9 with TRBJ2-1; 10 nucleotides agree with TRBD2. This CDR3 contains 15 residues. Germline V gives CDR1 SEHNR, CDR2 FQNEAQ (reference sequence). CDR3 DNA sequence: TGTGCCGCCAGGGGCCTAGCGGGAGTGTACAATGAGCAGCTCTTC. Translating it yields CAARGLAGVYNEQLF.

This clonotype was detected a few times. The chain combines TRBV4-1 with TRBJ2-7, with 8 bases identical to TRBD2. In germline, CDR1 is MGHRA, CDR2 YSYEKL. The CDR3 runs to 16 residues. V lost 0 bases to trimming and J lost 3 bases; unmatched junction nucleotides: 7. The chain's CDR3 is CASSQDGREANYEQYF. The CDR3 DNA reads TGCGCCAGCAGCCAAGATGGGCGGGAGGCCAACTACGAGCAGTACTTC.

The V gene is TRBV19, the J gene TRBJ2-7; 8 nucleotides align to TRBD1. Germline CDR1 and CDR2: LNHDA and SQIVND (reference sequence). The CDR3 runs to 15 residues. Trimming removed 5 bases from V and 3 bases from J; junction bases left unmatched: 9. The CDR3 spells CASSGPGTGYYEQYF. The CDR3 DNA is TGTGCCAGTAGTGGTCCCGGGACAGGATACTACGAGCAGTACTTC.

The sample holds a few counts of this clonotype. The V and J genes are TRBV5-6 and TRBJ2-5; 7 bases are a match to TRBD1. The CDR3 covers 16 residues. V trimming: 2 bases; J trimming: 5 bases; junction bases outside the gene matches: 12. Germline-derived CDR1 and CDR2 are SGHDT and YYEEEE. Here the CDR3 reads CASSFSPLTGAETQYF. In DNA, the CDR3 is TGTGCCAGCAGCTTCTCACCACTTACAGGGGCGGAGACCCAGTACTTC.

This clonotype appeared many times. This chain links TRBV12-3 or TRBV12-4 with TRBJ2-7; possible D gene TRBD1, 6 bases. The CDR3 runs 13 residues. Trimming pared 3 bases from V and 4 bases from J, leaving 10 bases between. The CDR3: CASSFRGWYEQYF. In DNA, the CDR3 is TGTGCCAGCAGTTTCAGGGGATGGTACGAGCAGTACTTC.

The rearrangement joins TRBV12-3 or TRBV12-4 to TRBJ1-5; tentative D call: TRBD1 (6 bases). This CDR3 comprises 14 residues. Between the trimmed V and J ends, which lost 6 bases and 9 bases, there was a span of 18 bases. CDR3 protein: CASSGGGGLLPQHF. In DNA form, the CDR3 reads TGTGCCAGCAGCGGTGGGGGGGGCCTTTTGCCCCAGCATTTT.

J is TRBJ2-1 and V is TRBV6-1, with 8 bases fitting TRBD1. Germline CDR1 is MNHNS and CDR2 is SASEGT. V lost 8 bases to trimming and J lost 4 bases; unmatched junction nucleotides: 7. The CDR3 has 14 residues. CDR3 amino acids: CASQTGENYNEQFF. The CDR3, as DNA: TGTGCCAGCCAGACAGGGGAGAATTACAATGAGCAGTTCTTC.

This clonotype was counted at least ten times. Here the CDR3 reads CASSLGDDSGFSFF. The CDR3 DNA is TGTGCCAGCAGTTTGGGGGATGACTCCGGTTTCTCGTTCTTC. This rearrangement joins TRBV27 to TRBJ2-1; tentatively, D is TRBD1 or TRBD2 (5 bases each). The germline V and J ends were trimmed by 3 bases and 15 bases, with 21 bases remaining between them. The length of the CDR3 is 14 residues. Germline-derived CDR1 and CDR2 are MNHEY and SMNVEV (reference sequence).

The table lists this clonotype with many counts. The V and J genes are TRBV10-3 and TRBJ1-1, with 9 bases aligning to TRBD1. Germline V gives CDR1 ENHRY, CDR2 SYGVKD. The CDR3 sequence is 17 residues long. The V gene end was trimmed by 4 bases and the J gene end by 0 bases; junction bases not matched to a gene: 9. In DNA, the CDR3 is TGTGCCATCAGTGCGGGACAGGGAAGCTTCATGAACACTGAAGCTTTCTTT. Translation gives CAISAGQGSFMNTEAFF.

This clonotype came up a few times. The chain uses TRBV20-1 and TRBJ2-4; 11 bases fit TRBD2. The J segment lost 3 bases and the V segment lost 4 bases, leaving 14 bases of the junction unmatched. Per germline, CDR1 DFQATT and CDR2 SNEGSKA (reference sequence). The CDR3 sequence is 18 residues long. CDR3 protein: CSATILAGGPEGKNIQYF. The CDR3 region has the DNA TGCAGTGCTACCATCTTAGCGGGAGGGCCTGAAGGCAAAAACATTCAGTACTTC.

This clonotype was counted many times. The chain employs TRBV7-8 and TRBJ2-3; TRBD2 agrees at 11 bases. The length of the CDR3 is 17 residues. V shed 6 bases and J 2 bases; nucleotides not matched to a gene: 10. Germline CDR1 reads SGHVS; CDR2 reads FQNEAQ. CDR3 protein: CASRPGGLADSTDTQYF. CDR3 sequence (DNA): TGTGCCAGCAGACCGGGGGGACTAGCGGACTCCACAGATACGCAGTATTTT.

This clonotype was picked up many times. This chain joins TRBV29-1 and TRBJ2-2; 8 bases align to TRBD2. This CDR3 is 15 amino acids long. Germline assignment: CDR1 SQVTM and CDR2 ANQGSEA. V lost 6 bases, J lost 2 bases, and 8 bases stayed unmatched. CDR3 amino acids: CSVGGGRKNTGELFF. In nucleotides, the CDR3 is TGCAGCGTGGGGGGCGGGAGGAAAAACACCGGGGAGCTGTTTTTT.

This clonotype has just a few counts. This rearrangement joins TRBV7-7 to TRBJ2-1; the match to TRBD2 covers 11 bases. CDR1 and CDR2 (germline): SSHAT, FNYEAQ (reference sequence). With V trimmed by 1 base and J by 3 bases, 11 bases remained unmatched. This CDR3 is built from 19 residues. The CDR3 sequence is CASSLVEFTSGSHYNEQFF. The CDR3 region has the DNA TGTGCCAGCAGCTTAGTCGAGTTTACTAGCGGGAGTCACTACAATGAGCAGTTCTTC.

This clonotype was counted many times. V usage is TRBV20-1 and J usage is TRBJ2-3; TRBD2 agrees at 7 bases. The CDR3 consists of 15 residues. Per the germline V gene, CDR1 is DFQATT and CDR2 is SNEGSKA (reference sequence). J lost 2 bases, V lost 3 bases, and 8 bases had no gene match. CDR3 amino acids: CSARGDYFSTDTQYF. CDR3 coding DNA: TGCAGTGCTAGGGGGGACTACTTCTCCACAGATACGCAGTATTTT.

There are many counts of this clonotype. The chain is built from TRBV27 and TRBJ2-5; no definite D call. Germline V gene lookup returns CDR1 MNHEY and CDR2 SMNVEV (reference sequence). V was trimmed by 3 bases and J by 2 bases, leaving 7 bases between them. This CDR3 is built from 13 residues. The CDR3: CASSFQLQETQYF. CDR3 bases: TGTGCCAGCAGTTTCCAACTTCAAGAGACCCAGTACTTC.

This clonotype was counted ten times or more. The chain links TRBV18 to TRBJ2-3; no reliable D call. Trimming left V 2 bases short and J 2 bases short, with 11 bases between. There are 15 residues in the CDR3. The V gene's germline CDR1 is KGHSH and CDR2 LQKENI. The CDR3 bases are TGTGCCAGCTCACCAACCACACTTTACACAGATACGCAGTATTTT. Amino acids: CASSPTTLYTDTQYF.

The V gene is TRBV20-1, the J gene TRBJ1-5, with 11 bases matching TRBD1. Unmatched junction bases numbered 11, after V lost 4 bases and J lost 0 bases. Germline CDR1 reads DFQATT; CDR2 reads SNEGSKA (reference sequence). The CDR3 runs to 18 residues. The CDR3 loop reads CSATKPDRGRLSNQPQHF. The CDR3 region has the DNA TGCAGTGCTACTAAACCGGACAGGGGGCGCCTTAGCAATCAGCCCCAGCATTTT.

This clonotype was counted a few times. The chain couples TRBV5-1 to TRBJ2-4; D perhaps matches TRBD2 (6 bases). This CDR3 has 20 amino acids. Germline CDR1 and CDR2: SGHRS and YFSETQ. V lost 0 bases and J 0 bases, leaving 22 bases between the germline ends. DNA of the CDR3: TGCGCCAGCAGCTTGGGGGAACGCCACGGGAGTGGGGTAGCCAAAAACATTCAGTACTTC. Translated, it gives CASSLGERHGSGVAKNIQYF.

This clonotype was found a few times. The CDR3 DNA reads TGCGCCAGCAGCTTGCGGGGACTAGCGGGAGGTGGGGACTACGAGCAGTACTTC. Protein: CASSLRGLAGGGDYEQYF. This rearrangement joins TRBV5-1 to TRBJ2-7; TRBD2 matches at 15 bases. V lost 1 base to trimming and J lost 3 bases; unmatched junction nucleotides: 8. Germline V gene sequence: CDR1 SGHRS, CDR2 YFSETQ. This CDR3 spans 18 amino acids.

In the case of this clonotype: Just one base apart from a much larger clone, this may be a read error. Given the absence of the conserved phenylalanine or tryptophan at the CDR3 end, a read error is likely. The genes are TRBV7-9 and TRBJ2-1; TRBD2 matches at 10 bases. The CDR3 loop spans 17 amino acids. Per germline, CDR1 SEHNR and CDR2 FQNEAQ (reference sequence). The trim removed 5 bases at V and 1 base at J, leaving 8 bases unmatched. The CDR3 region has the DNA TGTGCCAGCAGCGCTATCTTAGCGGGAGGTTCCTACAATGAGCAGTTCCTC. It yields the protein CASSAILAGGSYNEQFL.

This clonotype was seen a few times. This chain links TRBV11-2 with TRBJ2-7; D not certain. Germline CDR1 reads SGHAT; CDR2 reads FQNNGV. CDR3 length: 16 residues. The V end lost 2 bases, the J end lost 0 bases, and 14 bases lay between the germline ends. CDR3 sequence reads: CASSLMAALLSYEQYF. The CDR3 region has the DNA TGTGCCAGCAGCTTAATGGCGGCCCTTCTCTCCTACGAGCAGTACTTC.

This clonotype has only a few counts. The CDR3 reads CASSLRLVYNEQFF. The CDR3 DNA follows: TGTGCCAGCAGTTTAAGGCTAGTCTACAATGAGCAGTTCTTC. The rearrangement uses TRBV12-3 or TRBV12-4 and TRBJ2-1; D unresolved. With 2 bases removed from V and 3 bases from J, the gap between germline ends came to 8 bases. The CDR3 spans 14 residues.

In DNA, the CDR3 is TGCGCCAGCAGCCAAGCCCGGACTAGCGTTTACAATGAGCAGTTCTTC. The encoded protein is CASSQARTSVYNEQFF. The chain uses TRBV4-1 and TRBJ2-1; 9 bases fit TRBD2. This CDR3 is 16 amino acids long. The junction had 5 bases not matched to a gene; V was cut back by 1 base and J by 4 bases. The germline V gene encodes CDR1 MGHRA and CDR2 YSYEKL.

This clonotype was counted ten times or more. The chain recombines TRBV12-3 or TRBV12-4 with TRBJ1-1, with 7 bases that match TRBD1. The CDR3 loop spans 13 amino acids. V dropped 6 bases and J dropped 10; count of bases not matched to a gene: 11. The chain's CDR3 is CASSTRSSGGAFF. CDR3 coding DNA: TGTGCCAGCAGCACCCGGAGCTCAGGGGGAGCTTTCTTT.

This clonotype was seen ten or more times. This chain links TRBV7-9 with TRBJ1-1; no definite D call. Per germline, CDR1 SEHNR and CDR2 FQNEAQ (reference sequence). The CDR3 covers 13 residues. Deletions cut 7 bases from V and 1 base from J, with 10 bases between. This CDR3 reads CASTTLANTEAFF. CDR3 in DNA: TGTGCCAGCACCACACTTGCGAACACTGAAGCTTTCTTT.

The chain carries TRBV20-1 and TRBJ2-1; 8 bases match TRBD2. Germline lookup yields CDR1 DFQATT and CDR2 SNEGSKA (reference sequence). V lost 6 bases and J lost 5; bases outside the gene matches: 6. The CDR3 is 13 amino acids. DNA for the CDR3: TGCAGTGCGTCGAGCGGGAGCGACAATGAGCAGTTCTTC. This translates into CSASSGSDNEQFF.

The sample holds one count of this clonotype. This rearrangement joins TRBV6-2 or TRBV6-3 to TRBJ1-5, with D unresolved. The CDR3 is 18 residues long. Germline V gene data show CDR1 as MNHEY and CDR2 as SVGEGT. V was trimmed by 4 bases and J by 0 bases, leaving 19 bases between them. CDR3 residues: CASSSLPPTGYSNQPQHF. CDR3 DNA: TGTGCCAGCAGTTCCTTACCTCCGACCGGTTATAGCAATCAGCCCCAGCATTTT.